This T cell receptor (beta chain) appears in the sequencing data of a study of OX40 agonist ivuxolimab in advanced cancers. Study information: A diagnosis of hepatocellular carcinoma, melanoma, renal cell or head and neck cancer was present in dose-escalation patients. Three patients, one with hepatocellular carcinoma and two with cutaneous melanoma, achieved partial responses. Earlier anti-PD-1, anti-PD-L1 or anti-CTLA-4 therapy was permitted; around 40% had received some.

Sequenced by immunoSEQ multiplex PCR; TCRdb stores in-frame clones only, minus some. The sample consists of about 55,000 clones, almost 85% of them appearing once. Patients had blood sampled at baseline and again on cycle 4 day 1 and cycle 7 day 1. Germline CDR1 is LNHDA and CDR2 is SQIVND (reference sequence). With V trimmed by 5 bases and J by 4 bases, 5 bases remained unmatched. The CDR3 loop spans 16 amino acids. This TCR was recovered from an adult with an advanced solid tumor such as melanoma, head and neck, liver or kidney cancer. The chain employs TRBV19 and TRBJ2-1; TRBD2 aligns across 13 bases. The starting material was CD4+ or CD8+ T cells sorted from blood, obtained in a trial of the OX40 agonist ivuxolimab. The DNA of the CDR3 is TGTGCCAGTAGTGCTCCGGGACTAGCGGGATACAATGAGCAGTTCTTC. Encoded protein: CASSAPGLAGYNEQFF.